Included here is one T cell receptor (beta chain) sequence, with context. The data stem from a study of shared clonotypes between healthy human individuals. CDR1 is SGHVS and CDR2 is FQNEAQ in the germline V gene. The CDR3 contains 15 residues. With 0 bases removed from V and 2 bases from J, the gap between germline ends came to 10 bases. Deep-level running was used for the assay. Clones were sequenced by immunoSEQ multiplex PCR, and TCRdb holds only the in-frame ones, with some missing. The sample has a few hundred thousand clones, about 80% seen once. The sample consisted of PBMCs. The sequence was obtained from a woman aged 40 to 50 in good health. Some clones in this sample may be carry-over from other donors' samples. V gene TRBV7-8 combines with J gene TRBJ2-5; D is unresolved. CDR3 bases: TGTGCCAGCAGCTTAGCTCTGGGCAGACAAGAGACCCAGTACTTC. Protein sequence: CASSLALGRQETQYF.